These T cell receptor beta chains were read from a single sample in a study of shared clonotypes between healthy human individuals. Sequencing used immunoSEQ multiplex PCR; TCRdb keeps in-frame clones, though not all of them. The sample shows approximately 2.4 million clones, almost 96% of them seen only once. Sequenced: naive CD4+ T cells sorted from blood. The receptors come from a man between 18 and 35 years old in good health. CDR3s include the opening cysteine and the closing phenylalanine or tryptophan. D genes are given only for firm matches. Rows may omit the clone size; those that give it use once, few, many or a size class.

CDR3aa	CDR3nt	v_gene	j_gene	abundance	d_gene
CASSYSSQGYEQYF	TGTGCCAGCAGTTACTCTAGCCAAGGCTACGAGCAGTACTTC	TRBV6-6	TRBJ2-7	.	.
CAWGAGGKTQYF	TGTGCCTGGGGGGCAGGGGGCAAGACCCAGTACTTC	TRBV30	TRBJ2-5	.	TRBD1
CASSLLAGGNTGELFF	TGTGCCAGCAGTTTACTAGCGGGGGGGAACACCGGGGAGCTGTTTTTT	TRBV6-6	TRBJ2-2	.	TRBD2
CASSLMLAGSSYEQYF	TGTGCCAGCAGCTTAATGCTAGCGGGAAGCTCCTACGAGCAGTACTTC	TRBV7-9	TRBJ2-7	.	TRBD2
CASSPGDGGAAKNIQYF	TGCGCCAGCAGCCCGGGCGACGGAGGGGCTGCCAAAAACATTCAGTACTTC	TRBV4-1	TRBJ2-4	.	.
CASSLDNYYYGYTF	TGTGCCAGCAGCTTAGACAATTACTACTATGGCTACACCTTC	TRBV7-9	TRBJ1-2	.	.
CASSPTRAQPGYTF	TGTGCCAGCAGCCCTACCCGGGCGCAGCCGGGCTACACCTTC	TRBV7-2	TRBJ1-2	.	.
CASSLGDRDTDTQYF	TGCGCCAGCAGCTTGGGGGACAGGGACACAGATACGCAGTATTTT	TRBV5-1	TRBJ2-3	.	TRBD1
CASSNAGTGGVGQYF	TGTGCCAGCAGCAACGCCGGGACAGGGGGAGTAGGGCAGTACTTC	TRBV2	TRBJ2-7	.	TRBD1
CSATPTETDTQYF	TGCAGCGCAACTCCGACGGAGACAGATACGCAGTATTTT	TRBV29-1	TRBJ2-3	.	.
CASRGNTGELFF	TGTGCCAGCCGGGGGAACACCGGGGAGCTGTTTTTT	TRBV6-5	TRBJ2-2	.	.
CASSLVSGGGYGYTF	TGCGCCAGCAGCTTGGTGTCGGGGGGCGGCTATGGCTACACCTTC	TRBV5-1	TRBJ1-2	.	.
CAISKTVEALNTEAFF	TGTGCCATCAGTAAGACCGTTGAGGCTTTGAACACTGAAGCTTTCTTT	TRBV10-3	TRBJ1-1	.	.
CASSQDKSRTSGVQETQYF	TGCGCCAGCAGCCAAGATAAATCCCGGACTAGCGGGGTCCAAGAGACCCAGTACTTC	TRBV4-1	TRBJ2-5	.	TRBD2
CASSVGTSGRVGKNIQYF	TGTGCCAGCAGCGTCGGGACTAGCGGGAGAGTGGGCAAAAACATTCAGTACTTC	TRBV9	TRBJ2-4	.	TRBD2
CASSSSGGIQYF	TGCGCCAGCAGCTCCTCGGGGGGAATTCAGTACTTC	TRBV10-1	TRBJ2-4	.	TRBD2
CASSLFYLGQENTEAFF	TGTGCCAGCAGTTTATTTTACCTCGGACAGGAGAACACTGAAGCTTTCTTT	TRBV27	TRBJ1-1	.	TRBD1
CASSPPGDAYEQYF	TGTGCCAGCTCACCACCGGGGGACGCCTACGAGCAGTACTTC	TRBV18	TRBJ2-7	.	.
CASSLRLAGSYNEQFF	TGTGCCAGCAGTTTAAGGCTAGCGGGATCCTACAATGAGCAGTTCTTC	TRBV27	TRBJ2-1	once	TRBD2
CASRSGLAGEEQYF	TGCGCCAGCAGAAGTGGACTAGCGGGGGAAGAGCAGTACTTC	TRBV5-1	TRBJ2-7	.	TRBD2
CASSSLLENQPQHF	TGTGCCAGCAGTTCTCTTTTGGAAAATCAGCCCCAGCATTTT	TRBV6-5	TRBJ1-5	.	.
CASSLSGVSDTQYF	TGCGCCAGCAGCCTATCAGGGGTCTCAGATACGCAGTATTTT	TRBV5-1	TRBJ2-3	.	.
CASSRTDGPFLSGNTIYF	TGTGCCAGCAGCCGGACAGACGGTCCCTTTCTCTCTGGAAACACCATATATTTT	TRBV5-4	TRBJ1-3	.	.
CAWTTGGGNEQFF	TGTGCCTGGACGACAGGTGGGGGTAATGAGCAGTTCTTC	TRBV30	TRBJ2-1	.	.
CASSPAGTQETQYF	TGTGCCAGCAGCCCGGCCGGGACCCAAGAGACCCAGTACTTC	TRBV6-1	TRBJ2-5	once	.
CASSYGTGPSYEQYF	TGTGCCAGCAGTTACGGGACAGGGCCCTCCTACGAGCAGTACTTC	TRBV6-6	TRBJ2-7	.	TRBD1
CASSLGESEAFF	TGCGCCAGCAGCTTGGGGGAATCTGAAGCTTTCTTT	TRBV5-1	TRBJ1-1	.	.
CAISLAGGAETQYF	TGTGCCATCAGTCTAGCGGGAGGAGCGGAGACCCAGTACTTC	TRBV10-3	TRBJ2-5	.	TRBD2
CASSEGQGNYEQYF	TGTGCCAGCAGTGAAGGTCAGGGGAACTACGAGCAGTACTTC	TRBV25-1	TRBJ2-7	.	.
CASSQVGTGVRSTDTQYF	TGCGCCAGCAGCCAAGTGGGGACAGGGGTTCGAAGCACAGATACGCAGTATTTT	TRBV4-1	TRBJ2-3	.	TRBD1
CASRPDISTSGGDNF	TGTGCCAGCAGGCCAGACATATCGACTAGCGGGGGGGACAACTTC	TRBV27	TRBJ2-5	.	TRBD2
CASSPTTGKTSYEQYF	TGTGCCAGCAGCCCCACTACGGGAAAGACTTCCTACGAGCAGTACTTC	TRBV9	TRBJ2-7	.	.
CASSFWAGESHNEQFF	TGTGCCAGCAGCTTTTGGGCGGGAGAATCCCACAATGAGCAGTTCTTC	TRBV5-6	TRBJ2-1	.	TRBD2
CASSIRLAESYEQYF	TGTGCCAGCAGCATAAGACTAGCGGAATCCTACGAGCAGTACTTC	TRBV7-2	TRBJ2-7	.	TRBD2
CAISEGGASTDTQYF	TGTGCCATCAGTGAGGGCGGGGCCAGCACAGATACGCAGTATTTT	TRBV10-3	TRBJ2-3	once	.
CASSKRTINQPQHF	TGTGCCAGCAGCAAACGGACGATCAATCAGCCCCAGCATTTT	TRBV21-1	TRBJ1-5	once	.
CASSLGIGTGGSPLHF	TGTGCCAGCAGCTTGGGAATAGGGACAGGAGGTTCACCCCTCCACTTT	TRBV5-8	TRBJ1-6	.	TRBD1
CASSESLELAGVYNEQFF	TGCGCCAGCAGTGAGTCACTTGAACTAGCGGGAGTCTACAATGAGCAGTTCTTC	TRBV10-2	TRBJ2-1	.	TRBD2
CASSTLQWASSSYNEQFF	TGTGCCAGCAGCACCCTACAGTGGGCCTCGAGCTCCTACAATGAGCAGTTCTTC	TRBV13	TRBJ2-1	.	.
CAISSGTPGELFF	TGTGCCATCAGTTCCGGGACACCGGGGGAGCTGTTTTTT	TRBV10-3	TRBJ2-2	.	.
CASSQFVQGHQPQHF	TGCGCCAGCAGTCAATTCGTACAGGGTCATCAGCCCCAGCATTTT	TRBV23-1	TRBJ1-5	.	.
CASSLVLAGPTDTQYF	TGCGCCAGCAGCTTGGTACTAGCGGGTCCCACGGATACGCAGTATTTT	TRBV5-1	TRBJ2-3	.	TRBD2
CASSSGLPTEAFF	TGTGCCAGCAGTTCGGGGTTGCCCACTGAAGCTTTCTTT	TRBV28	TRBJ1-1	.	.
CASRARGTTEAFF	TGTGCCAGCAGGGCCAGGGGGACCACTGAAGCTTTCTTT	TRBV28	TRBJ1-1	.	TRBD1
CASSRRANTEAFF	TGTGCCAGCAGCCGACGGGCTAACACTGAAGCTTTCTTT	TRBV21-1	TRBJ1-1	once	.
CASSLDMTGELFF	TGCGCCAGCAGCTTGGATATGACCGGGGAGCTGTTTTTT	TRBV5-1	TRBJ2-2	.	.
CASSWGLAGPREQYF	TGTGCCAGTTCCTGGGGACTAGCGGGGCCACGGGAGCAGTACTTC	TRBV19	TRBJ2-7	.	TRBD2
CASGGLANEQYF	TGCGCCAGCGGGGGTCTAGCGAACGAGCAGTACTTC	TRBV10-1	TRBJ2-7	.	.